The 10 T cell receptor beta chains in this list originate from one sample, sequenced in a study of T-cell reconstitution after alpha-beta-depleted transplantation in children. The authors prepared the TCRbeta library with unique molecular identifiers. TCRdb reanalysed the PCR reads using MiXCR and keeps one entry per CDR3 protein. The sample records fewer than 95,000 distinct CDR3 sequences, 10% to 15% being singletons. The input for sequencing was PBMCs from the stem cell graft donor, taken from the stem cell graft. All receptors come from a human donor who donated a stem cell graft to a child with inherited bone marrow failure.

Many counts were recorded for this clonotype. The chain carries TRBV5-1 and TRBJ2-1, with D perhaps matching TRBD2 (5 bases). The V end lost 4 bases, the J end lost 0 bases, and 14 bases lay between the germline ends. The germline V gene has CDR1 SGHRS and CDR2 YFSETQ. The CDR3 has 16 amino acids. The CDR3 is CASSILSGSSYNEQFF. The CDR3 nucleotides read TGCGCCAGCAGCATACTGTCGGGGAGCTCCTACAATGAGCAGTTCTTC.

This rearrangement joins TRBV23-1 to TRBJ2-3; D gene ambiguous. TRBV23-1 is filed as an ORF, its function uncertain. V dropped 2 bases and J dropped 6 bases, with 6 bases sitting between them. The CDR3 covers 12 residues. The CDR3, as DNA: TGCGCCAGCAGTCAAAGAGACGATACGCAGTATTTT. Protein: CASSQRDDTQYF.

Many counts were recorded for this clonotype. The rearrangement links TRBV29-1 to TRBJ2-7; a weak D match, TRBD1 (6 bases). Germline assignment: CDR1 SQVTM and CDR2 ANQGSEA. CDR3 length equals 15 residues. Trimming left V 5 bases short and J 0 bases short, with 17 bases between. DNA for the CDR3: TGCAGCGTTCGGGACACCGAAACCTCCTCCTACGAGCAGTACTTC. Amino acids: CSVRDTETSSYEQYF.

This chain links TRBV5-6 with TRBJ2-2; 13 nucleotides line up with TRBD2. Germline CDR1 is SGHDT and CDR2 is YYEEEE. This CDR3 comprises 16 residues. Unmatched junction bases numbered 5, after V lost 4 bases and J lost 5 bases. The CDR3 region is CASSPGLAGATGELFF. The CDR3 bases are TGTGCCAGCAGCCCTGGACTAGCGGGAGCAACCGGGGAGCTGTTTTTT.

This clonotype has at least ten counts. A read error may account for a junction end that differs from germline. The V and J genes are TRBV20-1 and TRBJ2-7; D gene ambiguous. The CDR3 length is 11 residues. The germline gives CDR1 DFQATT, CDR2 SNEGSKA (reference sequence). This CDR3 is CSARMGSEQYF. For the CDR3, the DNA is TGCAGTGCTAGGATGGGCTCCGAGCAGTACTTT.

This clonotype was recorded many times. The chain recombines TRBV20-1 with TRBJ2-1; no definite D call. V was clipped by 1 base and J by 5 bases, with 6 bases between them. The CDR3 loop spans 12 amino acids. CDR1 and CDR2 (germline): DFQATT, SNEGSKA (reference sequence). CDR3 coding DNA: TGCAGTGCTAGAGTCAGGAACAATGAGCAGTTCTTC. Protein sequence: CSARVRNNEQFF.

This clonotype was observed many times. The genes are TRBV7-2 and TRBJ2-5; a possible D gene is TRBD2 (7 bases). Between the trimmed V and J ends, which lost 5 bases and 5 bases, there was a span of 21 bases. Germline CDR1 and CDR2: SGHTA and FQGNSA. This CDR3 contains 16 residues. The CDR3 sequence: CASSPRGVGGLETQYF. CDR3 DNA: TGTGCCAGCAGCCCAAGGGGGGTCGGGGGGCTGGAGACCCAGTACTTC.

V and J are TRBV7-2 and TRBJ2-1; 11 bases map to TRBD1. The V and J ends lost 3 bases and 7 bases, in that order; junction bases with no gene match: 5. The CDR3 has 15 residues. The germline gives CDR1 SGHTA, CDR2 FQGNSA. Here the CDR3 reads CASSFRDRGKNEQFF. CDR3 DNA sequence: TGTGCCAGCAGCTTCCGGGACAGGGGGAAAAATGAGCAGTTCTTC.

This clonotype was seen at least ten times. This chain joins TRBV11-2 and TRBJ2-2, with D possibly TRBD2 on 6 matching bases. The germline V gene encodes CDR1 SGHAT and CDR2 FQNNGV. Trimming took off 5 bases at V and 3 bases at J, with 10 bases between the two ends. This CDR3 comprises 14 residues. This CDR3 reads CASSPEGYTGELFF. Here the CDR3 DNA reads TGTGCCAGCAGCCCGGAGGGTTACACCGGGGAGCTGTTTTTT.

This clonotype was picked up many times. The CDR3 reads CSVAGQQFYNEQFF. The DNA for the CDR3 is TGCAGCGTTGCGGGACAGCAATTCTACAATGAGCAGTTCTTC. The chain carries TRBV29-1 and TRBJ2-1; 7 bases match TRBD1. Germline values: CDR1 SQVTM, CDR2 ANQGSEA. There are 14 residues in the CDR3. V dropped 4 bases and J dropped 3; count of bases not matched to a gene: 6.